The 21 T cell receptor beta chains reported below all come from one sample, sequenced in a study of blood T cell repertoires in COVID-19. Here immunoSEQ multiplex PCR was the method, and the copy in TCRdb shows in-frame clones only, minus some. This sample has around 130,000 clones, with roughly 80% found just once. The sample taken for sequencing was peripheral blood. Receptors originate from a woman in her twenties or thirties who had recovered from COVID-19.

This chain links TRBV7-2 with TRBJ2-7, with TRBD1 matching 11 bases. Germline trimming cut 5 bases from V and 3 bases from J; bases unmatched to any gene: 6. Germline CDR1 and CDR2: SGHTA and FQGNSA. The CDR3 sequence is 15 residues long. CDR3 region: CASSPSGTGGYEQYF. The CDR3 DNA sequence: TGTGCCAGCAGCCCTTCCGGGACAGGGGGCTACGAGCAGTACTTC.

J is TRBJ2-6 and V is TRBV7-9; TRBD1 agrees at 7 bases. The V gene's germline CDR1 is SEHNR and CDR2 FQNEAQ (reference sequence). This CDR3 region has 18 residues. Trimming at V came to 1 base and at J to 0 bases, leaving 6 bases not matched to a gene. This chain's CDR3 is CASSLGDRVHSGANVLTF. The CDR3 coding sequence is TGTGCCAGCAGCTTAGGAGACAGGGTACACTCTGGGGCCAACGTCCTGACTTTC.

The gene calls are TRBV13 and TRBJ2-3; D ambiguous. The CDR3 runs to 12 residues. V dropped 5 bases and J dropped 1 base, with 4 bases sitting between them. In germline, CDR1 is PRHDT, CDR2 FYEKMQ (reference sequence). This chain's CDR3 is CASSPGTDTQYF. The CDR3 DNA reads TGTGCCAGCAGCCCCGGCACAGATACGCAGTATTTT. Supplemented by reference TRBV13 and TRBJ2-3, the full variable domain reads AAGVIQSPRHLIKEKRETATLKCYPIPRHDTVYWYQQGPGQDPQFLISFYEKMQSDKGSIPDRFSAQQFSDYHSELNMSSLELGDSALYFCASSPGTDTQYFGPGTRLTVL.

The chain couples TRBV5-1 to TRBJ1-2, with 10 nucleotides matching TRBD1. Per the germline V gene, CDR1 is SGHRS and CDR2 is YFSETQ. The CDR3 covers 14 residues. The ends lost 4 bases at V and 6 bases at J; junction bases unmatched: 6. The CDR3 nucleotides are TGCGCCAGCAGCGCAACCGGGACAGGGGATGGCTACACCTTC. Translated: CASSATGTGDGYTF.

In its sample, this clone was seen a few times. This rearrangement joins TRBV7-9 to TRBJ2-7; 8 bases agree with TRBD1. After removal of 5 bases from V and 3 bases from J, the junction contained 9 bases not matched to a gene. Germline V gene data show CDR1 as SEHNR and CDR2 as FQNEAQ (reference sequence). The CDR3 sequence is 15 residues long. This CDR3 reads CASSPRTGKGYEQYF. CDR3 in DNA: TGTGCCAGCAGCCCTAGGACAGGGAAAGGCTACGAGCAGTACTTC.

The chain joins TRBV7-9 to TRBJ2-6, with 7 bases fitting TRBD1. The ends lost 6 bases at V and 0 bases at J; junction bases unmatched: 8. The CDR3 has 17 residues. Germline lookup yields CDR1 SEHNR and CDR2 FQNEAQ (reference sequence). The chain's CDR3 is CASRNTGENSGANVLTF. The DNA for the CDR3 is TGTGCCAGCAGAAATACAGGGGAGAACTCTGGGGCCAACGTCCTGACTTTC. Full variable domain (outside the CDR3, taken from reference TRBV7-9 and TRBJ2-6): DTGVSQNPRHKITKRGQNVTFRCDPISEHNRLYWYRQTLGQGPEFLTYFQNEAQLEKSRLLSDRFSAERPKGSFSTLEIQRTEQGDSAMYLCASRNTGENSGANVLTFGAGSRLTVL.

This chain links TRBV10-3 with TRBJ2-1; 7 bases match TRBD1. The germline V gene encodes CDR1 ENHRY and CDR2 SYGVKD. Losses at the gene ends were 2 bases for V and 5 bases for J; bases not matched to a gene: 12. CDR3 length: 17 amino acids. CDR3 coding DNA: TGTGCCATCAGTGAGAGGGGGACAGCAGCCCTTAACAATGAGCAGTTCTTC. Protein product: CAISERGTAALNNEQFF.

The CDR3 nucleotides read TGTGCCAGCAGTTACTTCGGCGACAGTGCAGATACGCAGTATTTT. Translation gives CASSYFGDSADTQYF. V is TRBV6-6 and J is TRBJ2-3; a weak D match, TRBD1 (5 bases). This CDR3 contains 15 residues. The germline CDR1 and CDR2 sequences are MNHNY and SVGAGI (reference sequence). The V end lost 1 base, the J end lost 4 bases, and 12 bases lay between the germline ends.

In its sample, this clone was seen a few times. The gene calls are TRBV11-2 and TRBJ1-1; tentatively, D is TRBD1 (6 bases). In germline, CDR1 is SGHAT, CDR2 FQNNGV. CDR3 length: 13 amino acids. V was shortened by 1 base and J by 5 bases, with 8 bases between the two germline ends. In DNA form, the CDR3 reads TGTGCCAGCAGCTTAGCAGGGGTTACTGAAGCTTTCTTT. Amino acids: CASSLAGVTEAFF.

The V gene is TRBV7-2, the J gene TRBJ2-5, with D unresolved. The germline V gene has CDR1 SGHTA and CDR2 FQGNSA. The CDR3 runs 13 residues. V gave up 2 bases and J gave up 3 bases, with 7 bases separating them. For the CDR3, the DNA is TGTGCCAGCAGCTTATTCGGAGAAGAGACCCAGTACTTC. Its protein is CASSLFGEETQYF.

This clone came up a few times. The rearrangement uses TRBV6-6 and TRBJ1-2, with D possibly TRBD1 on 6 matching bases. Trimming shortened V by 6 bases and J by 7 bases, and 39 bases separated the two germline ends. The CDR3 contains 21 residues. CDR1 and CDR2 (germline): MNHNY, SVGAGI (reference sequence). CDR3 protein: CASSLQPDRYGFGVVAGGYTF. CDR3 coding DNA: TGTGCCAGCAGCCTTCAGCCAGACAGGTACGGTTTTGGGGTTGTTGCGGGTGGCTACACCTTC.

The V call is TRBV5-1, the J call TRBJ1-2; D is unresolved. Deletions cut 3 bases from V and 5 bases from J, with 20 bases between. This CDR3 has 16 amino acids. Germline CDR1 is SGHRS and CDR2 is YFSETQ. CDR3 coding DNA: TGCGCCAGCAGCTCCATCTGGCGGAGAAACACTTATGGCTACACCTTC. Protein product: CASSSIWRRNTYGYTF.

The J gene is TRBJ2-7, the V gene TRBV30; 7 bases are shared with TRBD2. This CDR3 contains 14 residues. Unmatched junction bases numbered 9, after V lost 3 bases and J lost 4 bases. The germline V gene has CDR1 GTSNPN and CDR2 SVGIG (reference sequence). CDR3 DNA sequence: TGTGCCTGGAGGGCACAGCCTAGCGGATACGAGCAGTACTTC. Protein: CAWRAQPSGYEQYF.

The gene calls are TRBV27 and TRBJ2-5; D is possibly TRBD2 (5 bases). The CDR3 sequence is 13 residues long. Trimming shortened V by 6 bases and J by 2 bases, and 10 bases separated the two germline ends. Looked up from germline, CDR1 is MNHEY and CDR2 is SMNVEV (reference sequence). As DNA, the CDR3 is TGTGCCAGCAGCTGGACGGGGCAAGAGACCCAGTACTTC. Protein product: CASSWTGQETQYF.

The chain employs TRBV10-2 and TRBJ2-1, with TRBD2 identical over 9 bases. Per the germline V gene, CDR1 is WSHSY and CDR2 is SAAADI. CDR3 length: 16 residues. The V segment lost 3 bases and the J segment 7 bases; nucleotides outside the gene matches: 10. The CDR3 region has the DNA TGCGCCAGCAGTGACGCTGGCGGGGGGGCTGCGAATGAGCAGTTCTTC. Translating gives CASSDAGGGAANEQFF.

J is TRBJ2-1 and V is TRBV5-1; TRBD1 matches 9 bases. The CDR3 consists of 16 residues. V trimming: 0 bases; J trimming: 12 bases; junction bases outside the gene matches: 13. CDR1 is SGHRS, CDR2 YFSETQ, per germline. For the CDR3, the DNA is TGCGCCAGCAGCTTGGTACCGGGACAGGGTTATTCCCCGCAGTTCTTC. Its translation is CASSLVPGQGYSPQFF.

The genes are TRBV11-2 and TRBJ2-1; 11 bases match TRBD2. Germline V lookup: CDR1 SGHAT, CDR2 FQNNGV. The junction had 7 bases not matched to a gene; V was cut back by 1 base and J by 5 bases. This CDR3 spans 17 amino acids. The DNA for the CDR3 is TGTGCCAGCAGCTTAGGCTTGACTAGCGGGGCCCACAATGAGCAGTTCTTC. Its translation is CASSLGLTSGAHNEQFF. Based on the CDR3 plus reference TRBV11-2 and TRBJ2-1, the full variable domain is EAGVAQSPRYKIIEKRQSVAFWCNPISGHATLYWYQQILGQGPKLLIQFQNNGVVDDSQLPKDRFSAERLKGVDSTLKIQPAKLEDSAVYLCASSLGLTSGAHNEQFFGPGTRLTVL.

The chain links TRBV6-5 to TRBJ1-1; possibly TRBD1 for D (5 bases). This CDR3 has 15 amino acids. CDR1 is MNHEY, CDR2 SVGAGI, per germline. V lost 5 bases to trimming and J lost 1 base, with 14 bases between them. The CDR3 region has the DNA TGTGCCAGCAGTACTGGGGCCTTACCGAACACTGAAGCTTTCTTT. It is translated as CASSTGALPNTEAFF.

The rearrangement links TRBV15 to TRBJ2-1, with TRBD1 identical over 10 bases. CDR3 length equals 16 residues. Germline lookup yields CDR1 LNHNV and CDR2 YYDKDF (reference sequence). The junction had 11 bases not matched to a gene; V was cut back by 6 bases and J by 6 bases. Written as DNA, the CDR3 is TGTGCCACCAGTCTTCAGACAGGGGGCCGGGCCAATGAGCAGTTCTTC. Translation gives CATSLQTGGRANEQFF.

This clone was observed a single time. The V gene is TRBV28, the J gene TRBJ1-6, with 11 nucleotides matching TRBD1. Trimming cost V 5 bases and J 8 bases; bases outside gene matches: 5. Per germline, CDR1 MDHEN and CDR2 SYDVKM. The CDR3 runs to 15 residues. CDR3 loop: CASSAGQGADSPLHF. The CDR3, as DNA: TGTGCCAGCAGTGCTGGACAGGGGGCGGATTCACCCCTCCACTTT.

This clone was detected once. The J gene is TRBJ2-7, the V gene TRBV9; D perhaps matches TRBD2 (6 bases). Trimming shortened V by 0 bases and J by 3 bases, and 19 bases separated the two germline ends. There are 17 residues in the CDR3. Germline values: CDR1 SGDLS, CDR2 YYNGEE. DNA for the CDR3: TGTGCCAGCAGCGTAGATATATCCAGGGAGGTTGACTACGAGCAGTACTTC. It specifies CASSVDISREVDYEQYF.